This TCR beta chain was observed in a study of blood T cell repertoires in COVID-19. The data were produced by immunoSEQ multiplex PCR, yet TCRdb's version contains in-frame clones alone and is incomplete. In the table there are almost 200,000 clones, approximately 87% of which are singletons. Germline values: CDR1 MDHEN, CDR2 SYDVKM. Trimming removed 6 bases from V and 2 bases from J; junction bases left unmatched: 5. The CDR3 consists of 15 residues. The sample consisted of peripheral blood. This chain links TRBV28 with TRBJ2-4; 9 bases align to TRBD2. The receptor was isolated from a woman between 70 and 85 years old with acute or convalescent COVID-19. The CDR3 is CASSYSGSPKNIQYF. The CDR3 coding sequence is TGTGCCAGCAGCTATAGCGGGAGCCCCAAAAACATTCAGTACTTC.